This TCR beta chain was identified in a study of shared clonotypes between healthy human individuals. Study results and caveats: Across subsets, estimated richness was generally greater for naive than for memory populations. In a handful of donors, about 5% of naive CD4 clonotypes appeared in common.

Cells designated naive CD8 were CD45RO-negative and were positively selected for CCR7, with terminally differentiated effector memory CD45RA+ cells excluded. A word on this clone: As yet, its antigen is unknown.

Germline V gene lookup returns CDR1 SQVTM and CDR2 ANQGSEA. Trimming stripped 5 bases from V and 3 bases from J, with 10 bases between. This CDR3 region has 12 residues. Once extracted for a subset, genomic DNA was divided evenly among several immunoSEQ plates. Data came from immunoSEQ multiplex PCR; TCRdb stores just in-frame clones and leaves some out. The sample yields 1.5 million to 2.5 million clones, about 95% seen once. This clonotype was sampled from a man between 18 and 29 years old in good health. The rearrangement links TRBV29-1 to TRBJ1-2, with D perhaps matching TRBD1 (6 bases). The sample consisted of naive CD8+ T cells sorted from blood. The CDR3 loop is CSVPDSYYGYTF. The CDR3 region has the DNA TGCAGCGTTCCGGACAGCTACTATGGCTACACCTTC.